This T cell receptor (beta chain) was identified during a study of cytomegalovirus exposure and HLA in healthy donors. General study points: Some public TCRs appeared in many individuals, while most sequences were rare. Clusters of TCRs from the first cohort tended to co-occur in the 130 or so validation repertoires (as a later analysis found). CMV antigen specificity of three CMV-associated chains was confirmed in vitro.

An approximately 120-subject validation cohort, separate from the roughly 670-subject first cohort, supplied the donors. This clone appeared a single time. Its antigen is still unknown. TCRdb's table, derived via immunoSEQ multiplex PCR, lists solely in-frame clones and lacks some. This sample has 150,000 to 200,000 clones, with around four fifths found just once. The CDR3 has 14 amino acids. Germline assignment: CDR1 MNHEY and CDR2 SVGAGI. This clonotype was sampled from a man under 40 in good health and CMV-seropositive. The sample comprised PBMCs. The chain uses TRBV6-5 and TRBJ2-5; 9 bases match TRBD1. With the DNA end fitting TRBJ2-7 better, the J assignment may be wrong. Written as DNA, the CDR3 is TGTGCCAGCAGTCCGGGACAGGGCCGGTACGAGCAGTACTTC. Its protein product is CASSPGQGRYEQYF.